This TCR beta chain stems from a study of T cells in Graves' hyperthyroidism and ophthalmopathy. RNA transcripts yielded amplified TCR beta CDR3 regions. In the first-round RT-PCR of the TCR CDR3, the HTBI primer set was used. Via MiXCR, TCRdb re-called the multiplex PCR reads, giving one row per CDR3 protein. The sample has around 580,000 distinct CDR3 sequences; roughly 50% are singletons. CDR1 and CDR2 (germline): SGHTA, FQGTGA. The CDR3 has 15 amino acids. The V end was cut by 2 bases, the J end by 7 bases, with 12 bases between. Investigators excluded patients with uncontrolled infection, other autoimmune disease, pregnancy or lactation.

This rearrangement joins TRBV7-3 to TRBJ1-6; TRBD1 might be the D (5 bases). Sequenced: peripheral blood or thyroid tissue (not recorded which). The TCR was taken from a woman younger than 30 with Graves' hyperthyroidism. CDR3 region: CASSLLAGTNSPLHF. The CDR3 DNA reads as TGTGCCAGCAGCTTATTGGCAGGGACCAATTCACCCCTCCACTTT. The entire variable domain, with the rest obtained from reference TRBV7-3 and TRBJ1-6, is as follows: GAGVSQTPSNKVTEKGKYVELRCDPISGHTALYWYRQSLGQGPEFLIYFQGTGAADDSGLPNDRFFAVRPEGSVSTLKIQRTERGDSAVYLCASSLLAGTNSPLHFGNGTRLTVT.